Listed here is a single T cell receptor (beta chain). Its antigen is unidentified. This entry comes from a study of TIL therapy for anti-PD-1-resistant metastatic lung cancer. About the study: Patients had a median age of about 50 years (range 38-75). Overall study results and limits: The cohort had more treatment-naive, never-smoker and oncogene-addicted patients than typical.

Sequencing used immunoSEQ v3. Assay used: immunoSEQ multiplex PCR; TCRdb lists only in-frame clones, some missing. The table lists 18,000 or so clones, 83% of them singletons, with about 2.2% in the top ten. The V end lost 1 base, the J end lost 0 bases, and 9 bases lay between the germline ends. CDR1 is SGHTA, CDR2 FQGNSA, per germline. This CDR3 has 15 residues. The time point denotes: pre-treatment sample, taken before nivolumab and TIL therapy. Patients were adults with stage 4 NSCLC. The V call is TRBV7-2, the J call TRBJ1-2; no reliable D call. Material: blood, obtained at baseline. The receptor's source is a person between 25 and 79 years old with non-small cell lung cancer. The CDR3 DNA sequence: TGTGCCAGCAGCTTAGACGGGAGCACTAACTATGGCTACACCTTC. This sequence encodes CASSLDGSTNYGYTF. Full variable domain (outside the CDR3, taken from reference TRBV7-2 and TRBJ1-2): GAGVSQSPSNKVTEKGKDVELRCDPISGHTALYWYRQSLGQGLEFLIYFQGNSAPDKSGLPSDRFSAERTGGSVSTLTIQRTQQEDSAVYLCASSLDGSTNYGYTFGSGTRLTVV.